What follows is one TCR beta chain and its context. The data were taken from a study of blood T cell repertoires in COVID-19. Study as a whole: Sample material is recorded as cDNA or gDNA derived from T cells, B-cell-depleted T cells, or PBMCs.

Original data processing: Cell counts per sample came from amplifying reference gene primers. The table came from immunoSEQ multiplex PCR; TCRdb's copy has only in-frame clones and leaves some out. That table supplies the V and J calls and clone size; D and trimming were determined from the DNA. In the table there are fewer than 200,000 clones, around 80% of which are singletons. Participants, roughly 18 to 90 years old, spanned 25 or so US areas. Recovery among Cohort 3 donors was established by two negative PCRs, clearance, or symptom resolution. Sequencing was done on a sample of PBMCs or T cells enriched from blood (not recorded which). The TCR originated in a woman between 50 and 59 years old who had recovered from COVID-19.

The CDR3 DNA reads TGTGCCAGCAGCCCAGCGGTCTCTGCTGGACAGCCGATGACTTTC. This sequence encodes CASSPAVSAGQPMTF. The chain uses TRBV3-1 (or the pseudogene TRBV3-2) and TRBJ2-6, with D perhaps matching TRBD1 (6 bases). The CDR3 runs 15 residues. CDR1 LGHDT and CDR2 YNNKEL come from the germline V gene (reference sequence). V shed 4 bases and J shed 17 bases, with 24 bases lying between them.